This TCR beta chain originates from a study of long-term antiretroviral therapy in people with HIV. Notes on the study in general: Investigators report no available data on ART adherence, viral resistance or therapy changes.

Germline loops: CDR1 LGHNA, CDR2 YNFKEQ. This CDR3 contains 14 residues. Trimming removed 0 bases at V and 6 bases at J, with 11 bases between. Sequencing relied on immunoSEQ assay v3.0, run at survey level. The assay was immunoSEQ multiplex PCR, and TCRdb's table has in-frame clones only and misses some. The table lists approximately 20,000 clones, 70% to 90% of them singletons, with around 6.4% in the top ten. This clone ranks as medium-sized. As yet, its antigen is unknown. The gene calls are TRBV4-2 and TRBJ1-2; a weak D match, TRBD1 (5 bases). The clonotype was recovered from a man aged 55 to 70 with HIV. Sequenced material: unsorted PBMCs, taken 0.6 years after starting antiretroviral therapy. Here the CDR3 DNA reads TGTGCCAGCAGCCAAGAAGGGGCAGGAAATGGCTACACCTTC. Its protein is CASSQEGAGNGYTF.